This is a list of T cell receptor beta chains from one sample in a study of shared clonotypes between healthy human individuals. TCRdb keeps only in-frame clones here, not all; method: immunoSEQ multiplex PCR. The profile covers 1.4 million to 1.5 million clones, with around 95% appearing a single time and more than 0.9% taken by the ten largest. The sample was naive CD4+ T cells sorted from blood. The receptors were gathered from a man aged 25 to 45 in good health. CDR3s include the opening cysteine and the closing phenylalanine or tryptophan. Each record gives: clone size, CDR3 length, V gene, J gene, D gene, CDR3 protein, CDR3 DNA. D genes are given only for firm matches. Clone size, where shown, is once, few, many, or a class for clones that have expanded.

clone size: NA; CDR3 length: 15; V gene: TRBV7-6; J gene: TRBJ2-1; D gene: NA; CDR3 protein: CASSLSITAANEQFF; CDR3 DNA: TGTGCCAGCAGCTTATCGATAACAGCGGCGAATGAGCAGTTCTTC
clone size: NA; CDR3 length: 15; V gene: TRBV4-3; J gene: TRBJ1-1; D gene: NA; CDR3 protein: CASSLSAAGNTEAFF; CDR3 DNA: TGCGCCAGCAGCCTCTCAGCAGCGGGGAACACTGAAGCTTTCTTT
clone size: NA; CDR3 length: 16; V gene: TRBV6-1; J gene: TRBJ1-2; D gene: NA; CDR3 protein: CASSEGYDGTNYGYTF; CDR3 DNA: TGTGCCAGCAGTGAAGGTTATGACGGAACTAACTATGGCTACACCTTC
clone size: NA; CDR3 length: 12; V gene: TRBV27; J gene: TRBJ2-7; D gene: NA; CDR3 protein: CASSLTRHEQYF; CDR3 DNA: TGTGCCAGCAGTTTGACTAGGCACGAGCAGTACTTC
clone size: NA; CDR3 length: 18; V gene: TRBV5-1; J gene: TRBJ2-1; D gene: TRBD2; CDR3 protein: CASSFGGLAGGWGDEQFF; CDR3 DNA: TGCGCCAGCAGCTTTGGCGGACTAGCGGGAGGTTGGGGCGATGAGCAGTTCTTC
clone size: NA; CDR3 length: 12; V gene: TRBV10-2; J gene: TRBJ2-7; D gene: NA; CDR3 protein: CASSEDQYEQYF; CDR3 DNA: TGCGCCAGCAGTGAAGACCAGTACGAGCAGTACTTC
clone size: NA; CDR3 length: 14; V gene: TRBV7-8; J gene: TRBJ2-5; D gene: NA; CDR3 protein: CASSVTRLQETQYF; CDR3 DNA: TGTGCCAGCAGCGTAACTAGGCTTCAAGAGACCCAGTACTTC
clone size: NA; CDR3 length: 13; V gene: TRBV7-9; J gene: TRBJ1-3; D gene: NA; CDR3 protein: CASSPTGGNTIYF; CDR3 DNA: TGTGCCAGCAGCCCTACGGGAGGAAACACCATATATTTT
clone size: NA; CDR3 length: 18; V gene: TRBV28; J gene: TRBJ2-2; D gene: TRBD2; CDR3 protein: CASSLYLLAGVRTGELFF; CDR3 DNA: TGTGCCAGCAGTTTATATCTGCTAGCGGGAGTTCGTACCGGGGAGCTGTTTTTT
clone size: NA; CDR3 length: 15; V gene: TRBV9; J gene: TRBJ2-7; D gene: NA; CDR3 protein: CASSRVGQSSYEQYF; CDR3 DNA: TGTGCCAGCAGTAGGGTCGGGCAAAGCTCCTACGAGCAGTACTTC
clone size: NA; CDR3 length: 14; V gene: TRBV14; J gene: TRBJ2-4; D gene: NA; CDR3 protein: CASSQEYGANIQYF; CDR3 DNA: TGTGCCAGCAGCCAAGAGTACGGGGCAAACATTCAGTACTTC
clone size: NA; CDR3 length: 15; V gene: TRBV5-6; J gene: TRBJ2-7; D gene: TRBD1; CDR3 protein: CASSWRGQDRGEQYF; CDR3 DNA: TGTGCCAGCAGCTGGAGGGGACAGGACAGGGGCGAGCAGTACTTC
clone size: NA; CDR3 length: 15; V gene: TRBV5-5; J gene: TRBJ2-7; D gene: TRBD2; CDR3 protein: CASSPGLAWGSEQYF; CDR3 DNA: TGTGCCAGCAGCCCGGGACTAGCGTGGGGAAGCGAGCAGTACTTC
clone size: NA; CDR3 length: 15; V gene: TRBV6-6; J gene: TRBJ1-3; D gene: NA; CDR3 protein: CASSLRGSSGNTIYF; CDR3 DNA: TGTGCCAGCAGCCTCCGGGGCAGCTCTGGAAACACCATATATTTT
clone size: NA; CDR3 length: 18; V gene: TRBV7-9; J gene: TRBJ1-6; D gene: TRBD1; CDR3 protein: CASSFLGQGASYNSPLHF; CDR3 DNA: TGTGCCAGCAGCTTCCTCGGACAGGGGGCATCCTATAATTCACCCCTCCACTTT
clone size: NA; CDR3 length: 15; V gene: TRBV29-1; J gene: TRBJ1-2; D gene: NA; CDR3 protein: CSVDTPGRGYGGYTF; CDR3 DNA: TGCAGCGTTGATACCCCCGGGAGGGGGTATGGTGGCTACACCTTC
clone size: once; CDR3 length: 14; V gene: TRBV5-4; J gene: TRBJ2-7; D gene: NA; CDR3 protein: CASSSRHGSYEQYF; CDR3 DNA: TGTGCCAGCAGCTCTAGACATGGAAGCTACGAGCAGTACTTC
clone size: NA; CDR3 length: 14; V gene: TRBV19; J gene: TRBJ2-1; D gene: TRBD1; CDR3 protein: CASSILDRGNEQFF; CDR3 DNA: TGTGCCAGTAGTATTCTCGACAGGGGCAATGAGCAGTTCTTC
clone size: NA; CDR3 length: 15; V gene: TRBV6-1; J gene: TRBJ1-5; D gene: NA; CDR3 protein: CASSTGGPRYQPQHF; CDR3 DNA: TGTGCCAGCAGTACCGGGGGGCCCCGTTATCAGCCCCAGCATTTT
clone size: NA; CDR3 length: 18; V gene: TRBV7-9; J gene: TRBJ2-2; D gene: TRBD1; CDR3 protein: CASSLTGGAARNTGELFF; CDR3 DNA: TGTGCCAGCAGCCTGACAGGGGGAGCGGCGAGGAACACCGGGGAGCTGTTTTTT
clone size: NA; CDR3 length: 11; V gene: TRBV20-1; J gene: TRBJ2-7; D gene: NA; CDR3 protein: CSARDRGEQYF; CDR3 DNA: TGCAGTGCTAGAGATCGGGGCGAGCAGTACTTC
clone size: NA; CDR3 length: 18; V gene: TRBV11-2; J gene: TRBJ2-7; D gene: TRBD2; CDR3 protein: CASSLVIGLAGASHEQYF; CDR3 DNA: TGTGCCAGCAGCTTAGTTATAGGACTAGCGGGAGCCTCACACGAGCAGTACTTC
clone size: once; CDR3 length: 16; V gene: TRBV18; J gene: TRBJ2-1; D gene: NA; CDR3 protein: CASSPPATGTINEQFF; CDR3 DNA: TGTGCCAGCTCACCACCGGCAACGGGAACAATTAATGAGCAGTTCTTC
clone size: NA; CDR3 length: 14; V gene: TRBV28; J gene: TRBJ2-7; D gene: TRBD1; CDR3 protein: CASSLGQGGYEQYF; CDR3 DNA: TGTGCCAGCAGTTTGGGACAGGGGGGCTACGAGCAGTACTTC
clone size: NA; CDR3 length: 15; V gene: TRBV7-3; J gene: TRBJ2-5; D gene: TRBD2; CDR3 protein: CASSPGTSAAETQYF; CDR3 DNA: TGTGCCAGCAGTCCCGGGACTAGCGCGGCGGAGACCCAGTACTTC
clone size: NA; CDR3 length: 15; V gene: TRBV11-2; J gene: TRBJ2-1; D gene: NA; CDR3 protein: CASSLVGGSVGEQFF; CDR3 DNA: TGTGCCAGCAGCTTAGTGGGGGGATCTGTCGGTGAGCAGTTCTTC
clone size: NA; CDR3 length: 14; V gene: TRBV5-4; J gene: TRBJ2-7; D gene: NA; CDR3 protein: CATVENSRPNEQYF; CDR3 DNA: TGTGCCACTGTTGAGAACAGTCGTCCAAACGAGCAGTACTTC
clone size: NA; CDR3 length: 14; V gene: TRBV19; J gene: TRBJ1-5; D gene: TRBD1; CDR3 protein: CASGSGRGRQPQHF; CDR3 DNA: TGTGCCAGTGGTAGTGGCAGGGGGCGGCAGCCCCAGCATTTT
clone size: NA; CDR3 length: 16; V gene: TRBV5-4; J gene: TRBJ1-3; D gene: NA; CDR3 protein: CASSAGGTLSGNTIYF; CDR3 DNA: TGTGCCAGCAGCGCCGGTGGGACTCTCTCTGGAAACACCATATATTTT
clone size: NA; CDR3 length: 14; V gene: TRBV27; J gene: TRBJ2-2; D gene: NA; CDR3 protein: CASSGYRNTGELFF; CDR3 DNA: TGTGCCAGCAGTGGGTACAGGAACACCGGGGAGCTGTTTTTT
clone size: NA; CDR3 length: 15; V gene: TRBV19; J gene: TRBJ2-7; D gene: TRBD2; CDR3 protein: CASRDGRAGTYEQYF; CDR3 DNA: TGTGCCAGTAGAGATGGCAGAGCGGGAACCTACGAGCAGTACTTC
clone size: NA; CDR3 length: 16; V gene: TRBV4-3; J gene: TRBJ2-7; D gene: NA; CDR3 protein: CASSQDGSGPSYEQYF; CDR3 DNA: TGCGCCAGCAGCCAAGATGGTAGCGGACCCTCCTACGAGCAGTACTTC
clone size: NA; CDR3 length: 13; V gene: TRBV28; J gene: TRBJ1-2; D gene: NA; CDR3 protein: CASSLPSSRGYTF; CDR3 DNA: TGTGCCAGCAGTTTACCGAGCTCACGTGGCTACACCTTC
clone size: once; CDR3 length: 14; V gene: TRBV5-6; J gene: TRBJ1-1; D gene: NA; CDR3 protein: CASSPTLSNTEAFF; CDR3 DNA: TGTGCCAGCAGCCCTACGTTGTCGAACACTGAAGCTTTCTTT
clone size: NA; CDR3 length: 14; V gene: TRBV25-1; J gene: TRBJ2-5; D gene: NA; CDR3 protein: CASSEPQGRETQYF; CDR3 DNA: TGTGCCAGCAGTGAACCCCAGGGTAGAGAGACCCAGTACTTC
clone size: once; CDR3 length: 13; V gene: TRBV15; J gene: TRBJ2-7; D gene: NA; CDR3 protein: CATSASSSYEQYF; CDR3 DNA: TGTGCCACCAGCGCCAGTTCCTCCTACGAGCAGTACTTC
clone size: NA; CDR3 length: 12; V gene: TRBV28; J gene: TRBJ2-4; D gene: NA; CDR3 protein: CASSLPPGPQYF; CDR3 DNA: TGTGCCAGCAGCCTCCCTCCAGGGCCCCAGTACTTC
clone size: NA; CDR3 length: 16; V gene: TRBV13; J gene: TRBJ2-6; D gene: NA; CDR3 protein: CASGLQGGTGANVLTF; CDR3 DNA: TGTGCCAGCGGCCTACAGGGAGGAACTGGGGCCAACGTCCTGACTTTC
clone size: NA; CDR3 length: 16; V gene: TRBV5-4; J gene: TRBJ2-1; D gene: TRBD2; CDR3 protein: CASSLALAGDYNEQFF; CDR3 DNA: TGTGCCAGCAGCTTGGCGCTAGCGGGGGATTACAATGAGCAGTTCTTC
clone size: NA; CDR3 length: 16; V gene: TRBV5-4; J gene: TRBJ2-1; D gene: NA; CDR3 protein: CASSLAGAGSGNEQFF; CDR3 DNA: TGTGCCAGCAGCTTGGCCGGGGCGGGCTCAGGCAATGAGCAGTTCTTC
clone size: NA; CDR3 length: 14; V gene: TRBV2; J gene: TRBJ2-7; D gene: NA; CDR3 protein: CASSEAGRIYEQYF; CDR3 DNA: TGTGCCAGCAGTGAAGCGGGCAGGATCTACGAGCAGTACTTC
clone size: NA; CDR3 length: 16; V gene: TRBV19; J gene: TRBJ1-2; D gene: NA; CDR3 protein: CASSIRAGAANYGYTF; CDR3 DNA: TGTGCCAGTAGTATCCGGGCAGGAGCAGCTAACTATGGCTACACCTTC
clone size: NA; CDR3 length: 17; V gene: TRBV18; J gene: TRBJ2-2; D gene: TRBD1; CDR3 protein: CASSTKRDSSNTGELFF; CDR3 DNA: TGTGCCAGCTCAACTAAGAGGGACAGTTCGAACACCGGGGAGCTGTTTTTT
clone size: once; CDR3 length: 13; V gene: TRBV10-2; J gene: TRBJ2-1; D gene: NA; CDR3 protein: CATTKDRYNEQFF; CDR3 DNA: TGCGCCACCACAAAGGACAGATACAATGAGCAGTTCTTC
clone size: NA; CDR3 length: 17; V gene: TRBV27; J gene: TRBJ2-7; D gene: TRBD1; CDR3 protein: CASKPGQGDLRTYEQYF; CDR3 DNA: TGTGCCAGCAAACCGGGACAGGGGGATTTGCGGACCTACGAGCAGTACTTC
clone size: NA; CDR3 length: 13; V gene: TRBV2; J gene: TRBJ2-7; D gene: TRBD2; CDR3 protein: CASNGGRVNEQYF; CDR3 DNA: TGTGCCAGCAACGGCGGGAGAGTTAACGAGCAGTACTTC